What follows are 10 T cell receptor beta chains derived from one specimen sequenced in a study of CD8+ T cells in alopecia areata. RNA extraction and reverse transcription yielded cDNA as sequencing template. TCRdb keeps only in-frame clones here, not all; method: immunoSEQ multiplex PCR. The sample shows about 110,000 clones, none of them appearing just once. Sequenced input: lesional skin. Receptors were obtained from a C3H/HeJ mouse with alopecia areata. For this strain, the MHC haplotype corresponds to H2-k.

A remark on this clone: The listed genes are named as in mouse. From the germline J gene comes the end of the CDR3, since the read stops 4 residues before it. The genes are TRBV1 and TRBJ2-3, with 10 bases identical to TRBD2. Germline trimming cut 5 bases from V and 0 bases from J; bases unmatched to any gene: 5. The germline V gene encodes CDR1 NSQYPW and CDR2 LRSPGD (reference sequence). The CDR3 is 16 amino acids. The DNA read from the CDR3 is TGCACCTGCAGTCGCCTGGGGGGGCAAAGTGCAGAA. Protein product: CTCSRLGGQSAE. The complete CDR3 protein is CTCSRLGGQSAETLYF.

Worth noting for this clone: The listed genes are named as in mouse. The read finishes 4 residues shy of the CDR3 end, and the germline J gene is used to complete it. V gene TRBV13-3 combines with J gene TRBJ2-2; D might be TRBD1 (7 bases). This CDR3 region has 15 residues. Per germline, CDR1 NNHDY and CDR2 SYVADS. The V end was cut by 2 bases, the J end by 4 bases, with 12 bases between. CDR3 bases read: TGTGCCAGCAGTGAAAGGGGGCGAGGCACCGGG. Amino acid sequence: CASSERGRGTG. The entire CDR3 reads CASSERGRGTGQLYF. Full variable domain (rest looked up from reference TRBV13-3 and TRBJ2-2): EAAVTQSPRSKVAVTGGKVTLSCHQTNNHDYMYWYRQDTGHGLRLIHYSYVADSTEKGDIPDGYKASRPSQENFSLILELASLSQTAVYFCASSERGRGTGQLYFGEGSKLTVL.

A word on this clone: Gene names denote mouse genes. The read gets to within 4 residues of the CDR3 end, and the germline J gene fills in the rest. This chain links TRBV1 with TRBJ2-1; possible D gene TRBD2, 5 bases. This CDR3 spans 16 amino acids. V lost 0 bases and J 4 bases, leaving 13 bases between the germline ends. CDR1 NSQYPW and CDR2 LRSPGD come from the germline V gene (reference sequence). The sequenced CDR3 bases are TGCACCTGCAGTGCAGAGGGAACTGGTCCTTATGCT. This sequence encodes CTCSAEGTGPYA. The entire CDR3 is CTCSAEGTGPYAEQFF.

This clone came up a few times. Mouse gene names apply. The read gets to within 4 residues of the CDR3 end, and the germline J gene fills in the rest. The rearrangement uses TRBV14 and TRBJ1-1; TRBD1 aligns across 8 bases. The CDR3 sequence is 14 residues long. The V and J ends lost 6 bases and 1 base, in that order; junction bases with no gene match: 5. Looked up from germline, CDR1 is SGHDT and CDR2 is FRDEAV. The CDR3 reads CASTSGTGNTEVFF. The DNA read from the CDR3 is TGTGCCAGCACCTCGGGGACAGGAAACACA.

A few counts support this clone. Gene names and germline refer to mouse. The read terminates 4 residues before the CDR3 end, so the remaining end is supplied by the germline J gene. The chain recombines TRBV13-3 with TRBJ2-2, with D hard to call. Germline V CDR1 and CDR2: NNHDY, SYVADS. V lost 4 bases to trimming and J lost 0 bases, with 7 bases between them. This CDR3 is 14 amino acids long. CDR3 protein: CASSPQTNTGQLYF. CDR3 DNA (partial): TGTGCCAGCAGTCCTCAGACAAACACCGGG.

This clone turned up a few times. The genes and germline here are from mouse. The sequenced part of the CDR3 DNA is TGTGCCAGCAGTGATGTAGGCTGGGGGGGCAACCAAGAC. This codes for CASSDVGWGGNQD. The CDR3 in its entirety is CASSDVGWGGNQDTQYF. The chain combines TRBV13-1 with TRBJ2-5; TRBD2 aligns across 10 bases. Sequencing ends 4 residues short of the CDR3 end; the germline J gene provides the rest. The CDR3 has 17 residues. The trim removed 0 bases at V and 0 bases at J, leaving 4 bases unmatched. Germline-derived CDR1 and CDR2 are NSHNY and SYGAGN.

Of note for this clone: The germline and genes are mouse ones. The read terminates 4 residues before the CDR3 end, so the remaining end is supplied by the germline J gene. The chain recombines TRBV13-3 with TRBJ2-3; TRBD2 matches 8 bases. This CDR3 contains 16 residues. J lost 2 bases, V lost 3 bases, and 8 bases had no gene match. The V gene's germline CDR1 is NNHDY and CDR2 SYVADS. Partial CDR3 DNA: TGTGCCAGCAGTGTGGAGGGGGGGCGCGATGCAGAA. Translated, it gives CASSVEGGRDAE. The complete CDR3 sequence is CASSVEGGRDAETLYF.

To note about this clone: The germline and genes are mouse ones. The read falls 4 residues short of the CDR3 end, and the missing part is taken from the germline J gene. The chain joins TRBV13-3 to TRBJ2-5; a weak D match, TRBD1 (6 bases). Trimming pared 0 bases from V and 0 bases from J, leaving 11 bases between. The germline V gene has CDR1 NNHDY and CDR2 SYVADS. This CDR3 has 16 amino acids. The CDR3 bases that were read are TGTGCCAGCAGTGATGTGGACAGAGTTAACCAAGAC. Translating it yields CASSDVDRVNQD. The whole CDR3 sequence is CASSDVDRVNQDTQYF. Combining the CDR3 with reference TRBV13-3 and TRBJ2-5 gives the whole variable domain EAAVTQSPRSKVAVTGGKVTLSCHQTNNHDYMYWYRQDTGHGLRLIHYSYVADSTEKGDIPDGYKASRPSQENFSLILELASLSQTAVYFCASSDVDRVNQDTQYFGPGTRLLVL.

This clone showed up just a few times. Mouse germline and gene names are used. From the germline J gene comes the end of the CDR3, since the read stops 4 residues before it. The V and J genes are TRBV19 and TRBJ2-1; D is ambiguous. V lost 6 bases to trimming and J lost 2 bases, with 9 bases between them. Per germline, CDR1 FNHDT and CDR2 SITEND (reference sequence). This CDR3 region has 13 residues. The CDR3 sequence: CASTPWDYAEQFF. Partial CDR3 DNA: TGTGCCAGCACACCATGGGACTATGCT.

This clone was found a few times. All gene names here are mouse names. The read is 4 residues too short to cover the CDR3 end, so that end is filled in from the germline J gene. The V and J genes are TRBV16 and TRBJ2-5, with 10 bases aligning to TRBD2. CDR3 size: 17 residues. The V gene's germline CDR1 is SGHSA and CDR2 FRNQAP. J lost 0 bases, V lost 0 bases, and 3 bases had no gene match. CDR3 loop: CASSLELGGRNQDTQYF. The part of the CDR3 DNA that was read is TGTGCAAGCAGCTTAGAGCTGGGGGGGCGCAACCAAGAC.